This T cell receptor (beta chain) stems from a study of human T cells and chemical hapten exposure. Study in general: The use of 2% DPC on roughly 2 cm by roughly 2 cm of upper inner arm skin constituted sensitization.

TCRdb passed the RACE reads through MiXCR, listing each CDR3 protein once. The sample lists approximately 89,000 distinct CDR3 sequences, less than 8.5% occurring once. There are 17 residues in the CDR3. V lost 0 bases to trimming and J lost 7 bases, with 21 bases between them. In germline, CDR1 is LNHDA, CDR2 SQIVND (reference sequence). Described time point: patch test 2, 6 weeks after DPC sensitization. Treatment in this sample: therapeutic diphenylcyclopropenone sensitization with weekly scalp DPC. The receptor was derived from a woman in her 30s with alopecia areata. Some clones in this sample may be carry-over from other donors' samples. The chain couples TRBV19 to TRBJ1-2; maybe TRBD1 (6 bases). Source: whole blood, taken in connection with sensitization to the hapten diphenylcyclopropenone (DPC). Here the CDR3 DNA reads TGTGCCAGTAGTATAGATCTCCGCGGACAGATGTTAGGTGGCTACACCTTC. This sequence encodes CASSIDLRGQMLGGYTF. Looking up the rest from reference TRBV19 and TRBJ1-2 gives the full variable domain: DGGITQSPKYLFRKEGQNVTLSCEQNLNHDAMYWYRQDPGQGLRLIYYSQIVNDFQKGDIAEGYSVSREKKESFPLTVTSAQKNPTAFYLCASSIDLRGQMLGGYTFGSGTRLTVV.